Presented here are 27 T cell receptor beta chains from one specimen sequenced in a study of beta chain features in type 1 diabetes. Investigators reverse transcribed all isolated RNA, so they sequenced expressed TCRB transcripts. Measured with immunoSEQ multiplex PCR; TCRdb has only the in-frame clones, and not every one. Here the sample spans 400,000 to 600,000 clones, roughly 31% being singletons. Sequencing used naive CD4+ T cells from blood. These receptors came from a man aged 18 to 29 in good health.

The chain recombines TRBV5-4 with TRBJ2-1; 13 bases align to TRBD2. The ends lost 5 bases at V and 3 bases at J; junction bases unmatched: 2. Germline-derived CDR1 and CDR2 are SGHNT and YYREEE (reference sequence). This CDR3 region has 15 residues. CDR3 in amino acids: CASSRTSGSYNEQFF. The CDR3 nucleotides read TGTGCCAGCAGTCGGACTAGCGGGAGCTACAATGAGCAGTTCTTC.

The CDR3 sequence is CASSQGPSYEQYF. The CDR3 DNA is TGTGCCAGCAGCCAAGGCCCATCCTACGAGCAGTACTTC. The chain links TRBV14 to TRBJ2-7; D gene unclear. V lost 1 base to trimming and J lost 1 base, with 5 bases between them. The CDR3 consists of 13 residues. Germline lookup yields CDR1 SGHDN and CDR2 FVKESK.

The V call is TRBV9, the J call TRBJ2-1; D is perhaps TRBD2 (6 bases). The CDR3 loop spans 16 amino acids. The ends were cut back, 2 bases at V and 4 bases at J, with 16 bases in the middle. In germline, CDR1 is SGDLS, CDR2 YYNGEE. Here the CDR3 reads CASSVAGTPTYNEQFF. CDR3 DNA sequence: TGTGCCAGCAGCGTCGCCGGGACTCCCACTTACAATGAGCAGTTCTTC.

This clone was observed a few times. The rearrangement links TRBV10-3 to TRBJ1-2, with 9 bases lining up with TRBD1. Germline V gene lookup returns CDR1 ENHRY and CDR2 SYGVKD. V dropped 2 bases and J dropped 2; count of bases not matched to a gene: 6. The CDR3 runs 16 residues. CDR3 in amino acids: CAISEPRTGANYGYTF. The DNA for the CDR3 is TGTGCCATCAGTGAGCCGAGGACAGGGGCGAACTATGGCTACACCTTC.

V gene TRBV7-8 combines with J gene TRBJ1-5; unclear D gene. Trimming pared 7 bases from V and 0 bases from J, leaving 16 bases between. In germline, CDR1 is SGHVS, CDR2 FQNEAQ. The CDR3 sequence is 16 residues long. For the CDR3, the DNA is TGTGCCAGCACACGGCTATCCCGGGATAGCAATCAGCCCCAGCATTTT. Translating it yields CASTRLSRDSNQPQHF.

The chain joins TRBV7-2 to TRBJ2-7; 7 bases are shared with TRBD2. V lost 5 bases and J lost 2; bases outside the gene matches: 9. Germline CDR1 is SGHTA and CDR2 is FQGNSA. This CDR3 is 15 amino acids long. DNA for the CDR3: TGTGCCAGCAGCCTGGGGCTAGCGGACACCTACGAGCAGTACTTC. Protein product: CASSLGLADTYEQYF.

This clone was seen a handful of times. The V and J genes are TRBV6-1 and TRBJ2-7, with D hard to call. CDR1 is MNHNS and CDR2 is SASEGT in the germline V gene. There are 13 residues in the CDR3. The germline V and J ends were trimmed by 6 bases and 7 bases, with 16 bases remaining between them. The CDR3 coding sequence is TGTGCCAGCAGATCCGACGGATGGGGAGAGCAGTACTTC. Amino acids: CASRSDGWGEQYF.

The V call is TRBV10-3, the J call TRBJ2-3; no reliable D call. The CDR3 loop spans 13 amino acids. Germline CDR1 and CDR2: ENHRY and SYGVKD. V gave up 6 bases and J gave up 0 bases, with 7 bases separating them. The DNA of the CDR3 is TGTGCCATCAGGGAGACTAGCACAGATACGCAGTATTTT. Protein: CAIRETSTDTQYF.

The V and J genes are TRBV7-9 and TRBJ2-7; D gene unclear. Trimming shortened V by 1 base and J by 7 bases, and 8 bases separated the two germline ends. This CDR3 spans 12 amino acids. In germline, CDR1 is SEHNR, CDR2 FQNEAQ (reference sequence). CDR3 in amino acids: CASSLEIGEQYF. DNA of the CDR3: TGTGCCAGCAGCTTAGAAATCGGAGAGCAGTACTTC.

The sample holds one count of this clone. CDR3 coding DNA: TGTGCCAGCAGCTTCGGTTGGAGTGAAGATACGCAGTATTTT. Translating it yields CASSFGWSEDTQYF. The chain has TRBV5-4 and TRBJ2-3; D call uncertain. V dropped 2 bases and J dropped 5 bases, with 12 bases sitting between them. This CDR3 is 14 amino acids long. Germline V lookup: CDR1 SGHNT, CDR2 YYREEE (reference sequence).

V usage is TRBV5-4 and J usage is TRBJ1-2, with D possibly being TRBD1 (6 bases). This CDR3 contains 13 residues. Per the germline V gene, CDR1 is SGHNT and CDR2 is YYREEE (reference sequence). Trimming cost V 5 bases and J 5 bases, with 13 bases left between them. The CDR3 sequence is CASRGGQSYGYTF. In DNA form, the CDR3 reads TGTGCCAGCAGGGGGGGCCAGTCGTATGGCTACACCTTC.

The chain joins TRBV7-6 to TRBJ2-1; 8 bases agree with TRBD2. Germline V lookup: CDR1 SGHVS, CDR2 FNYEAQ. V gave up 1 base and J gave up 2 bases; unmatched junction bases: 4. This CDR3 has 16 residues. Here the CDR3 reads CASSLVAGGTYNEQFF. The DNA for the CDR3 is TGTGCCAGCAGCTTAGTGGCGGGAGGAACCTACAATGAGCAGTTCTTC.

This clone was seen a handful of times. The chain is built from TRBV7-2 and TRBJ2-3; 11 bases agree with TRBD2. The CDR3 runs 17 residues. Germline V lookup: CDR1 SGHTA, CDR2 FQGNSA. The ends lost 5 bases at V and 1 base at J; junction bases unmatched: 8. This chain's CDR3 is CASSRYTSGSGTDTQYF. CDR3 DNA sequence: TGTGCCAGCAGCCGATATACTAGCGGGAGTGGCACAGATACGCAGTATTTT.

Only a few counts were recorded for this clone. As DNA, the CDR3 is TGCAGCGTTGAATACGGGGTCGCCCCATCCCAGCAGTTCTTC. Translating gives CSVEYGVAPSQQFF. This chain connects TRBV29-1 to TRBJ2-1; possible D gene TRBD2, 5 bases. Germline V gives CDR1 SQVTM, CDR2 ANQGSEA. The CDR3 loop spans 14 amino acids. Trimming shortened V by 2 bases and J by 11 bases, and 19 bases separated the two germline ends.

This clone was counted a few times. The V and J genes are TRBV7-8 and TRBJ2-1; perhaps TRBD1 as D (6 bases). Germline V gives CDR1 SGHVS, CDR2 FQNEAQ. Trimming pared 5 bases from V and 7 bases from J, leaving 21 bases between. The CDR3 covers 16 residues. This CDR3 is CASSRPRASQGNEQFF. CDR3 sequence (DNA): TGTGCCAGCAGCCGCCCCAGAGCATCACAGGGTAATGAGCAGTTCTTC.

The rearrangement links TRBV9 to TRBJ2-3, with D tentatively TRBD1 (5 bases). Trimming left V 6 bases short and J 3 bases short, with 11 bases between. The CDR3 covers 13 residues. CDR1 and CDR2 from the germline V gene are SGDLS and YYNGEE. In DNA form, the CDR3 reads TGTGCCAGCACCGCAGGGATAACAGATACGCAGTATTTT. It specifies CASTAGITDTQYF.

In its sample, this clone was seen once. The V gene is TRBV6-6, the J gene TRBJ2-1, with 9 bases fitting TRBD1. V trimming: 5 bases; J trimming: 13 bases; junction bases outside the gene matches: 15. CDR1 and CDR2 (germline): MNHNY, SVGAGI (reference sequence). This CDR3 spans 15 amino acids. CDR3 DNA sequence: TGTGCCAGCAGTGGCACCGGGACAGGGATAGGATTTCAGTTCTTC. It yields the protein CASSGTGTGIGFQFF.

This sequence joins TRBV10-3 and TRBJ2-6; 7 positions agree with TRBD1. The V segment lost 9 bases and the J segment 0 bases; nucleotides outside the gene matches: 8. From germline, CDR1 is ENHRY and CDR2 SYGVKD. The CDR3 covers 16 residues. CDR3 DNA sequence: TGTGCCATTCCGGGACAGCCGAGCTCTGGGGCCAACGTCCTGACTTTC. Translation gives CAIPGQPSSGANVLTF.

V usage is TRBV7-2 and J usage is TRBJ1-4; maybe TRBD1 (5 bases). From germline, CDR1 is SGHTA and CDR2 FQGNSA. V lost 0 bases, J lost 8 bases, and 16 bases lay in between. CDR3 length: 16 amino acids. The CDR3 is CASSLAGRGIGEKLFF. CDR3 coding DNA: TGTGCCAGCAGCTTAGCGGGCCGGGGGATTGGAGAAAAACTGTTTTTT.

There are a few counts of this clone. V usage is TRBV29-1 and J usage is TRBJ2-7, with no clear D. The germline CDR1 and CDR2 sequences are SQVTM and ANQGSEA. The germline V and J ends were trimmed by 4 bases and 3 bases, with 13 bases remaining between them. CDR3 length equals 13 residues. The CDR3 DNA reads TGCAGCGTTGTAAGTGTCCCCGACTACGAGCAGTACTTC. Translating gives CSVVSVPDYEQYF.

This rearrangement joins TRBV29-1 to TRBJ1-1; 10 bases match TRBD1. This CDR3 is built from 12 residues. The J segment lost 7 bases and the V segment lost 7 bases, leaving 6 bases of the junction unmatched. Germline values: CDR1 SQVTM, CDR2 ANQGSEA. The CDR3 bases are TGCAGCGCCGAGGGACAGGGGTTTGAAGCTTTCTTT. Its translation: CSAEGQGFEAFF.

The rearrangement joins TRBV4-1 to TRBJ2-1, with 11 bases lining up with TRBD2. Germline V gene data show CDR1 as MGHRA and CDR2 as YSYEKL. The CDR3 is 18 residues long. V shed 2 bases and J 3 bases; nucleotides not matched to a gene: 9. The CDR3 protein is CASSQYLNGLAGYNEQFF. Written as DNA, the CDR3 is TGCGCCAGCAGCCAATACCTTAACGGACTAGCGGGCTACAATGAGCAGTTCTTC.

This clone was seen a few times. The chain links TRBV7-9 to TRBJ2-7, with 11 bases fitting TRBD2. The CDR3 consists of 15 residues. The germline CDR1 and CDR2 sequences are SEHNR and FQNEAQ (reference sequence). V lost 5 bases to trimming and J lost 3 bases; unmatched junction nucleotides: 6. This CDR3 is CASSRTSGRHYEQYF. CDR3 DNA: TGTGCCAGCAGCAGGACTAGCGGGCGGCACTACGAGCAGTACTTC.

There are a few counts of this clone. The chain carries TRBV7-9 and TRBJ2-3; D is undetermined. The length of the CDR3 is 14 residues. V was shortened by 3 bases and J by 0 bases, with 7 bases between the two germline ends. Germline CDR1 is SEHNR and CDR2 is FQNEAQ (reference sequence). CDR3 bases: TGTGCCAGCAGCTTTGTCGGGAGCACAGATACGCAGTATTTT. As protein: CASSFVGSTDTQYF.

This clone was seen only a few times. The rearrangement uses TRBV9 and TRBJ2-5; D may be TRBD1 (6 bases). The CDR3 contains 15 residues. In germline, CDR1 is SGDLS, CDR2 YYNGEE. Trimming cost V 3 bases and J 5 bases, with 17 bases left between them. The CDR3 sequence: CASSAGQPKVETQYF. Here the CDR3 DNA reads TGTGCCAGCAGCGCCGGACAGCCAAAGGTGGAGACCCAGTACTTC.

Only a few counts were recorded for this clone. The chain recombines TRBV27 with TRBJ1-4; TRBD1 matches at 7 bases. The CDR3 loop spans 15 amino acids. Per the germline V gene, CDR1 is MNHEY and CDR2 is SMNVEV (reference sequence). Trimming cost V 6 bases and J 7 bases; bases outside gene matches: 11. The CDR3 coding sequence is TGTGCCAGCAGACTACTGACAGGGAAATTTGAAAAACTGTTTTTT. This gives the protein CASRLLTGKFEKLFF.

This clone showed up just a few times. The genes are TRBV2 and TRBJ1-2, with unresolved D. The CDR3 covers 12 residues. V lost 6 bases, J lost 3 bases, and 8 bases lay in between. CDR1 is SNHLY and CDR2 is FYNNEI in the germline V gene. The CDR3 loop reads CASSGFDYGYTF. The CDR3 nucleotides read TGTGCCAGCAGCGGATTCGACTATGGCTACACCTTC.